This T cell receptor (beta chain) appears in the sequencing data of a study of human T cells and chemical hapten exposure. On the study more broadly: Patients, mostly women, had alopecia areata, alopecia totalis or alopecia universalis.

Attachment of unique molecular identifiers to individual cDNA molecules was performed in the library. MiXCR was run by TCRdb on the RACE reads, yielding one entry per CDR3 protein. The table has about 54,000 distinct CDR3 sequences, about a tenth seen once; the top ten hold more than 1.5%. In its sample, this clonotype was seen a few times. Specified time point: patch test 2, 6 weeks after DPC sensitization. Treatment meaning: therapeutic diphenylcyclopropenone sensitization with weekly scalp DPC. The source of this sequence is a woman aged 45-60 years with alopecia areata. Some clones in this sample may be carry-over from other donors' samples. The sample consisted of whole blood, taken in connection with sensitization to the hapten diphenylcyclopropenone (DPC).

CDR3 in amino acids: CSAASRINEKLFF. CDR3 nucleotide sequence: TGCAGTGCTGCATCCCGCATTAATGAAAAACTGTTTTTT. The chain combines TRBV20-1 with TRBJ1-4; D gene unclear. The CDR3 is 13 amino acids. V shed 5 bases and J shed 4 bases, with 11 bases lying between them. Germline lookup yields CDR1 DFQATT and CDR2 SNEGSKA (reference sequence).